Shown below are 24 T cell receptor beta chains from a single sample sequenced in a study of sequential checkpoint blockade in melanoma. Sample treatment: randomized to nivolumab then ipilimumab (arm A) or the reverse (arm B). The assay was immunoSEQ multiplex PCR, and TCRdb's table has in-frame clones only and misses some. Of 20,000 or so clones in the sample, around 88% were seen once. The sequencing here drew on CD8+ T cells sorted from blood (inferred from file names), taken from a patient given nivolumab and ipilimumab in sequence. Every receptor here comes from a human donor with melanoma.

In this sample, this clone is medium-sized. Other DNA sequences in this sample translate to the same CDR3. The chain is built from TRBV10-2 and TRBJ1-4, with a weak D call TRBD1 (5 bases). The CDR3 is made up of 13 amino acids. CDR1 and CDR2 from the germline V gene are WSHSY and SAAADI. The V gene lost 7 bases and the J gene lost 4 bases, with 10 bases spanning the gap. The chain's CDR3 is CASTGHLNEKLFF. CDR3 nucleotides: TGCGCCAGCACCGGACACCTTAATGAAAAACTGTTTTTT.

V and J are TRBV30 and TRBJ2-1, with D perhaps TRBD1 (6 bases). The length of the CDR3 is 14 residues. V lost 5 bases, J lost 0 bases, and 11 bases lay in between. CDR1 is GTSNPN and CDR2 is SVGIG in the germline V gene (reference sequence). CDR3 DNA: TGTGCCTGGGCCTACAGGGTCTCCTACAATGAGCAGTTCTTC. Residues: CAWAYRVSYNEQFF.

V gene TRBV7-9 combines with J gene TRBJ2-7; D possibly corresponds to TRBD1 (5 bases). The length of the CDR3 is 14 residues. Germline CDR1 and CDR2: SEHNR and FQNEAQ (reference sequence). V lost 6 bases, J lost 4 bases, and 16 bases lay in between. The CDR3 here is CASSRGFEWYEQYF. Here the CDR3 DNA reads TGTGCCAGCAGTAGGGGTTTTGAATGGTACGAGCAGTACTTC.

The J gene is TRBJ2-4, the V gene TRBV15; TRBD1 agrees at 8 bases. From germline, CDR1 is LNHNV and CDR2 YYDKDF (reference sequence). The CDR3 runs 17 residues. Unmatched junction bases numbered 8, after V lost 0 bases and J lost 4 bases. The CDR3 DNA reads as TGTGCCACCAGCAGAGATTTGTTCGACAGGGGAAAAAACATTCAGTACTTC. It yields the protein CATSRDLFDRGKNIQYF.

This clone was seen more than once but under ten times. The V call is TRBV7-9, the J call TRBJ1-1; TRBD1 might be the D (6 bases). The ends were cut back, 4 bases at V and 7 bases at J, with 10 bases in the middle. This CDR3 is 12 amino acids long. The V gene's germline CDR1 is SEHNR and CDR2 FQNEAQ (reference sequence). The CDR3, as DNA: TGTGCCAGCAGCTACTCGACAGGTGAAGCTTTCTTT. This translates into CASSYSTGEAFF.

The chain employs TRBV19 and TRBJ2-6; tentative D call: TRBD2 (6 bases). The CDR3 is made up of 16 amino acids. V lost 1 base and J 3 bases, leaving 10 bases between the germline ends. Germline CDR1 is LNHDA and CDR2 is SQIVND (reference sequence). Here the CDR3 reads CASSIGRGFGANVLTF. In DNA form, the CDR3 reads TGTGCCAGTAGTATAGGGAGGGGCTTTGGGGCCAACGTCCTGACTTTC. Using reference TRBV19 and TRBJ2-6 for the parts outside the CDR3, the full variable domain is DGGITQSPKYLFRKEGQNVTLSCEQNLNHDAMYWYRQDPGQGLRLIYYSQIVNDFQKGDIAEGYSVSREKKESFPLTVTSAQKNPTAFYLCASSIGRGFGANVLTFGAGSRLTVL.

The table lists this clone with a few counts. This sequence joins TRBV21-1 and TRBJ1-5; the table names TRBD1, a call not compared with the DNA. TRBV21-1 is a known pseudogene. This CDR3 contains 15 residues. The chain's CDR3 is CASSNGTDSTQPQHF. In DNA form, the CDR3 reads TGTGCCAGCAGCAATGGGACAGACTCGACTCAGCCCCAGCATTTT.

This sequence joins TRBV7-8 and TRBJ2-1; D remains ambiguous. V lost 1 base and J 0 bases, leaving 10 bases between the germline ends. In germline, CDR1 is SGHVS, CDR2 FQNEAQ. The CDR3 covers 16 residues. The CDR3 DNA follows: TGTGCCAGCAGCTTAGTATTAGCTGACTCCTACAATGAGCAGTTCTTC. It is translated as CASSLVLADSYNEQFF.

This chain links TRBV2 with TRBJ1-1, with D possibly being TRBD1 (6 bases). The ends were cut back, 6 bases at V and 4 bases at J, with 15 bases in the middle. The CDR3 length is 14 residues. From germline, CDR1 is SNHLY and CDR2 FYNNEI. The CDR3 DNA reads TGTGCCAGCAGGATCGCACAGGGTGCCACTGAAGCTTTCTTT. It yields the protein CASRIAQGATEAFF.

This sequence joins TRBV14 and TRBJ2-3; 9 nucleotides align to TRBD2. Germline V CDR1 and CDR2: SGHDN, FVKESK. V trimming: 3 bases; J trimming: 2 bases; junction bases outside the gene matches: 6. This CDR3 spans 16 amino acids. The CDR3 DNA follows: TGTGCCAGCAGCCAGGGGACTAGCTTCCTCACAGATACGCAGTATTTT. Residues: CASSQGTSFLTDTQYF. The variable domain in full, completed from reference TRBV14 and TRBJ2-3, reads EAGVTQFPSHSVIEKGQTVTLRCDPISGHDNLYWYRRVMGKEIKFLLHFVKESKQDESGMPNNRFLAERTGGTYSTLKVQPAELEDSGVYFCASSQGTSFLTDTQYFGPGTRLTVL.

V gene TRBV5-6 combines with J gene TRBJ1-6; TRBD1 aligns across 10 bases. This CDR3 region has 14 residues. The trim removed 3 bases at V and 10 bases at J, leaving 4 bases unmatched. CDR1 is SGHDT and CDR2 is YYEEEE in the germline V gene. CDR3 DNA: TGTGCCAGCAGCTCGACAGGGGGCCTCTCACCCCTCCACTTT. It specifies CASSSTGGLSPLHF.

The chain combines TRBV28 with TRBJ2-1, with D perhaps matching TRBD1 (6 bases). Germline assignment: CDR1 MDHEN and CDR2 SYDVKM. V dropped 6 bases and J dropped 0 bases, with 9 bases sitting between them. This CDR3 region has 14 residues. In nucleotides, the CDR3 is TGTGCCAGCAGCCTGGACAGCTCCTACAATGAGCAGTTCTTC. This sequence encodes CASSLDSSYNEQFF.

The rearrangement uses TRBV28 and TRBJ2-5, with D hard to call. Looked up from germline, CDR1 is MDHEN and CDR2 is SYDVKM. The CDR3 contains 16 residues. The V gene lost 2 bases and the J gene lost 0 bases, with 13 bases spanning the gap. The CDR3 protein is CASSLLASPHQETQYF. CDR3 bases: TGTGCCAGCAGTTTACTGGCTAGTCCCCACCAAGAGACCCAGTACTTC.

This chain uses TRBV6-1 with TRBJ1-5; TRBD1 agrees at 7 bases. The CDR3 loop spans 14 amino acids. Germline V gives CDR1 MNHNS, CDR2 SASEGT. The V segment lost 6 bases and the J segment 3 bases; nucleotides outside the gene matches: 5. CDR3 sequence: CASSDRAYNQPQHF. In DNA, the CDR3 is TGTGCCAGCAGCGACAGGGCCTACAATCAGCCCCAGCATTTT.

The chain carries TRBV6-6 and TRBJ1-3; D ambiguous. This CDR3 comprises 16 residues. The V end was cut by 5 bases, the J end by 0 bases, with 14 bases between. Per the germline V gene, CDR1 is MNHNY and CDR2 is SVGAGI (reference sequence). DNA of the CDR3: TGTGCCAGCAGTAACGCCGGGATCTACTCTGGAAACACCATATATTTT. Translated: CASSNAGIYSGNTIYF.

This chain joins TRBV5-1 and TRBJ1-1; 7 positions agree with TRBD1. Germline-derived CDR1 and CDR2 are SGHRS and YFSETQ. This CDR3 is built from 13 residues. Germline trimming cut 3 bases from V and 1 base from J; bases unmatched to any gene: 0. The CDR3 DNA reads as TGCGCCAGCAGCTGGGACAGGAACACTGAAGCTTTCTTT. Residues: CASSWDRNTEAFF. Drawing the rest from reference TRBV5-1 and TRBJ1-1, the complete variable domain is KAGVTQTPRYLIKTRGQQVTLSCSPISGHRSVSWYQQTPGQGLQFLFEYFSETQRNKGNFPGRFSGRQFSNSRSEMNVSTLELGDSALYLCASSWDRNTEAFFGQGTRLTVV.

This clone was counted once. The J gene is TRBJ2-2, the V gene TRBV7-6, with 8 bases lining up with TRBD2. The CDR3 is made up of 16 amino acids. The germline V gene encodes CDR1 SGHVS and CDR2 FNYEAQ. Unmatched junction bases numbered 6, after V lost 2 bases and J lost 4 bases. The CDR3 coding sequence is TGTGCCAGCAGCTTAAACCGGGAGGGCCGCACCGGGGAGCTGTTTTTT. Translating it yields CASSLNREGRTGELFF.

A few counts support this clone. The chain couples TRBV15 to TRBJ1-6; D is undetermined. Between the trimmed V and J ends, which lost 5 bases and 6 bases, there was a span of 5 bases. This CDR3 is 12 amino acids long. Germline V gene sequence: CDR1 LNHNV, CDR2 YYDKDF (reference sequence). CDR3 region: CATSSINSPLHF. The CDR3 bases are TGTGCCACCAGCTCTATTAATTCACCCCTCCACTTT.

The J gene is TRBJ2-7, the V gene TRBV7-2; 11 bases are a match to TRBD2. The germline CDR1 and CDR2 sequences are SGHTA and FQGNSA. Germline trimming cut 5 bases from V and 0 bases from J; bases unmatched to any gene: 6. The CDR3 length is 16 residues. Written as DNA, the CDR3 is TGTGCCAGCAGCCGGATAGCGGGAGGGCCCTCCTACGAGCAGTACTTC. Translated: CASSRIAGGPSYEQYF.

The V and J genes are TRBV6-5 and TRBJ1-1; D is uncertain. The CDR3 covers 15 residues. Deletions cut 11 bases from V and 0 bases from J, with 19 bases between. Germline assignment: CDR1 MNHEY and CDR2 SVGAGI. The CDR3 here is CASREDSTLNTEAFF. In nucleotides, the CDR3 is TGTGCCTCACGAGAGGACTCTACATTGAACACTGAAGCTTTCTTT.

This clone was seen a few times. The rearrangement uses TRBV13 and TRBJ2-2; maybe TRBD2 (6 bases). This CDR3 region has 14 residues. Per the germline V gene, CDR1 is PRHDT and CDR2 is FYEKMQ (reference sequence). The V end was cut by 5 bases, the J end by 4 bases, with 11 bases between. The CDR3 is CASSTSSATGELFF. The CDR3 region has the DNA TGTGCCAGCAGCACGTCTAGCGCCACCGGGGAGCTGTTTTTT.

CDR3 nucleotides: TGTGCCAGTAAGGGGGGGGCAACCTCTGGAAACACCATATATTTT. This gives the protein CASKGGATSGNTIYF. The chain couples TRBV19 to TRBJ1-3; a possible D gene is TRBD1 (6 bases). The germline CDR1 and CDR2 sequences are LNHDA and SQIVND (reference sequence). V lost 7 bases to trimming and J lost 0 bases, with 13 bases between them. This CDR3 has 15 residues.

The CDR3: CASREGAFRPGELFF. CDR3 bases: TGTGCCAGCCGCGAGGGGGCGTTTAGGCCCGGGGAGCTGTTTTTT. The chain has TRBV19 and TRBJ2-2; 7 positions agree with TRBD1. The trim removed 9 bases at V and 6 bases at J, leaving 13 bases unmatched. CDR1 and CDR2 (germline): LNHDA, SQIVND (reference sequence). This CDR3 has 15 amino acids.

The rearrangement joins TRBV7-8 to TRBJ2-7; no reliable D call. Germline CDR1 and CDR2: SGHVS and FQNEAQ. The V end lost 5 bases, the J end lost 0 bases, and 14 bases lay between the germline ends. This CDR3 spans 15 amino acids. The chain's CDR3 is CASSPSDSYSYEQYF. CDR3 coding DNA: TGTGCCAGCAGCCCCTCAGACTCCTACTCCTACGAGCAGTACTTC.